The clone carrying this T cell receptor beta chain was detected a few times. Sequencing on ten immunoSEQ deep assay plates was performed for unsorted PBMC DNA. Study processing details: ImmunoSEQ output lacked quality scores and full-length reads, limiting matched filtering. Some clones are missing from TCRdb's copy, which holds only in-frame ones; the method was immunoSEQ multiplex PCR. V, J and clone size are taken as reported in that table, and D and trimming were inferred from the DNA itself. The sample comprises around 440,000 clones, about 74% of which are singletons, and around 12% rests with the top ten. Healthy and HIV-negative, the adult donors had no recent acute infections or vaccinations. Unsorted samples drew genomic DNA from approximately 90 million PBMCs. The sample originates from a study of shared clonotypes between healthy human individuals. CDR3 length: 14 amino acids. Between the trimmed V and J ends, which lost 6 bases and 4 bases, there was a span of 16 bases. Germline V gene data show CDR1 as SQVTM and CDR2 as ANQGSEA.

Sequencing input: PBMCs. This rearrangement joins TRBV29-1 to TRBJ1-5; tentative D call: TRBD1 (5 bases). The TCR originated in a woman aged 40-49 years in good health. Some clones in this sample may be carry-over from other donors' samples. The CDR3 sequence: CSVGTGFANQPQHF. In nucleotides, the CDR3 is TGCAGCGTGGGGACCGGTTTTGCGAATCAGCCCCAGCATTTT.